This T cell receptor beta chain was captured by sequencing in a study of CXCR3-negative and CXCR3-positive naive CD8 T cells. Study conclusions and caveats: The TRBV-TRBJ usage of naive CXCR3-negative and CXCR3-positive cells was similar, but that of memory cells differed.

The V gene's germline CDR1 is MNHEY and CDR2 SVGEGT. There are 14 residues in the CDR3. Using triplicate sorts, 300,000 cells were collected each time from every CD8+ T cell subset. Through 5' RACE with UMI labels, the TRB cDNA libraries were prepared. TCRdb re-called the 5' RACE reads; one entry per CDR3 protein, DNA not given. The sample holds 60,000 or so distinct CDR3 sequences. Concerning this clonotype: What it binds is unknown.

This TCR came from a human donor in good health. Some clones in this sample may be carry-over from other donors' samples. The chain has TRBV6-2 or TRBV6-3 and TRBJ2-1. The sequencing input was memory CD8+ T cells from blood. The CDR3 spells CASTFGSSYNEQFF.